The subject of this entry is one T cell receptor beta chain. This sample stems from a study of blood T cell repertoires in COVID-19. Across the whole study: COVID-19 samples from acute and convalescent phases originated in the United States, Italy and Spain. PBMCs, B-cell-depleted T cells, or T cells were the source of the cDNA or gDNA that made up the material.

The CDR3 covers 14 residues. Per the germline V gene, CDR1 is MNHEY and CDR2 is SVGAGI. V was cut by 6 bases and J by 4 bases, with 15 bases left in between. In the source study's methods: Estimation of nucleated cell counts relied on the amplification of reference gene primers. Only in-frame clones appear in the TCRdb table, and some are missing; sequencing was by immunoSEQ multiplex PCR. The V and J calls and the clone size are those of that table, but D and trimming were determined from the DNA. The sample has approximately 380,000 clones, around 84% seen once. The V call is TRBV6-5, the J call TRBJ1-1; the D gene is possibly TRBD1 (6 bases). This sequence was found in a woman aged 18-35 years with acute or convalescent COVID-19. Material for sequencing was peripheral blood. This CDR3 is CASSHREGGTEAFF. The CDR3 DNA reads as TGTGCCAGCAGCCACAGGGAAGGTGGCACTGAAGCTTTCTTT.